The rows below give T cell receptor beta chains drawn from one sample of a study of blood T cell repertoires in COVID-19. Some clones are missing from TCRdb's copy, which holds only in-frame ones; the method was immunoSEQ multiplex PCR. The sample lists tens of thousands of clones, 81% occurring once. Sequences were obtained from peripheral blood. Source of these receptors: an elderly woman with COVID-19, enrolled during active disease. Both conserved end residues are part of each CDR3. A D gene is named only where the DNA matches it firmly. Clone size is not always given. Where it is, it says once, few, many or a class for expanded clones.

size	V	J	D	CDR3	DNA
-	TRBV19	TRBJ2-3	-	CAIDTSTDTQYF	TGTGCCATCGACACTAGCACAGATACGCAGTATTTT
-	TRBV2	TRBJ2-7	TRBD1	CASVGQGFTGQYF	TGTGCCAGCGTGGGACAGGGGTTTACGGGGCAGTACTTC
-	TRBV27	TRBJ2-7	TRBD2	CASSPGLAVYEQYF	TGTGCCAGCAGCCCCGGACTAGCGGTCTACGAGCAGTACTTC
-	TRBV27	TRBJ1-5	-	CASSLSGQNSNQPQHF	TGTGCCAGCAGTTTATCAGGACAAAATAGCAATCAGCCCCAGCATTTT
once	TRBV3-1/TRBV3-2	TRBJ2-7	TRBD2	CASSQEPAGVYEQYF	TGTGCCAGCAGCCAAGAACCAGCGGGAGTTTACGAGCAGTACTTC
-	TRBV18	TRBJ2-1	TRBD2	CASSPSAMLAGDSYNEQFF	TGTGCCAGCTCACCATCGGCTATGCTAGCGGGAGACTCCTACAATGAGCAGTTCTTC
-	TRBV9	TRBJ1-1	-	CASSSQGSTEAFF	TGTGCCAGCAGCTCACAGGGCAGTACGGAAGCTTTCTTT
once	TRBV7-9	TRBJ2-7	-	CASSTDRTYEQYF	TGTGCCAGCAGCACGGACAGAACCTACGAGCAGTACTTC
once	TRBV3-1/TRBV3-2	TRBJ1-1	-	CASSQMTVNTEAFF	TGTGCCAGCAGCCAAATGACAGTGAACACTGAAGCTTTCTTT
once	TRBV30	TRBJ1-1	-	CAWSERMNTEAFF	TGTGCCTGGAGTGAGCGGATGAACACTGAAGCTTTCTTT
-	TRBV6-2/TRBV6-3	TRBJ2-7	-	CASSYGQGWEQYF	TGTGCCAGCAGTTACGGGCAGGGATGGGAGCAGTACTTC
-	TRBV6-5	TRBJ1-2	-	CASSPDMNYGYTF	TGTGCCAGCAGTCCCGACATGAACTATGGCTACACCTTC
-	TRBV6-2/TRBV6-3	TRBJ1-2	TRBD1	CASSQIHDDRGKRNYGYTF	TGTGCCAGCAGTCAAATCCATGACGACAGGGGCAAACGGAACTATGGCTACACCTTC
-	TRBV7-3	TRBJ2-2	-	CASSWSDLRAGELFF	TGTGCCAGCAGCTGGTCGGATCTACGGGCCGGGGAGCTGTTTTTT
-	TRBV4-1	TRBJ1-4	-	CASSPPGRSEKLFF	TGCGCCAGCAGCCCTCCTGGGAGGAGCGAAAAACTGTTTTTT
-	TRBV27	TRBJ2-7	TRBD1	CASSLSRQGAWEQYF	TGTGCCAGCAGTTTATCCCGGCAGGGGGCTTGGGAGCAGTACTTC
-	TRBV11-2	TRBJ2-2	TRBD2	CASRSAGTRNTGELFF	TGTGCCAGCAGATCGGCCGGGACTAGGAACACCGGGGAGCTGTTTTTT
-	TRBV18	TRBJ2-3	TRBD1	CASSPRDRGSTDTQYF	TGTGCCAGCTCACCACGGGACAGGGGGAGTACAGATACGCAGTATTTT
-	TRBV2	TRBJ1-4	-	CASSPLATNEKLFF	TGTGCCAGCTCCCCACTAGCAACTAATGAAAAACTGTTTTTT
-	TRBV5-4	TRBJ2-1	TRBD2	CASSLELAGGEQFF	TGTGCCAGCAGCTTGGAACTAGCGGGAGGCGAGCAGTTCTTC
few	TRBV6-5	TRBJ2-7	TRBD1	CASSYSGQYYEQYF	TGTGCCAGCAGTTACTCGGGACAGTACTACGAGCAGTACTTC
-	TRBV2	TRBJ2-2	TRBD2	CASSEWGGRGRTGELFF	TGTGCCAGCAGTGAATGGGGCGGGAGAGGTAGAACCGGGGAGCTGTTTTTT
-	TRBV3-1/TRBV3-2	TRBJ2-1	-	CASSQTVRDNEQFF	TGTGCCAGCAGCCAGACAGTACGGGACAATGAGCAGTTCTTC
-	TRBV5-1	TRBJ2-1	TRBD1	CASSLRGQGGYEQFF	TGCGCCAGCAGCTTGAGAGGACAGGGGGGGTATGAGCAGTTCTTC
-	TRBV9	TRBJ1-2	TRBD1	CASNPGTGGGYTF	TGTGCCAGCAATCCTGGGACAGGGGGCGGCTACACCTTC
-	TRBV10-1	TRBJ2-3	-	CASTANGGKMDTQYF	TGCGCCAGCACCGCCAACGGAGGCAAGATGGATACGCAGTATTTT
-	TRBV4-1	TRBJ2-7	TRBD1	CASSQGGTGWREQYF	TGCGCCAGCAGCCAAGGGGGGACAGGGTGGCGCGAGCAGTACTTC
-	TRBV18	TRBJ2-7	-	CASSPGRGQGEQYF	TGTGCCAGCTCACCAGGAAGGGGCCAGGGCGAGCAGTACTTC